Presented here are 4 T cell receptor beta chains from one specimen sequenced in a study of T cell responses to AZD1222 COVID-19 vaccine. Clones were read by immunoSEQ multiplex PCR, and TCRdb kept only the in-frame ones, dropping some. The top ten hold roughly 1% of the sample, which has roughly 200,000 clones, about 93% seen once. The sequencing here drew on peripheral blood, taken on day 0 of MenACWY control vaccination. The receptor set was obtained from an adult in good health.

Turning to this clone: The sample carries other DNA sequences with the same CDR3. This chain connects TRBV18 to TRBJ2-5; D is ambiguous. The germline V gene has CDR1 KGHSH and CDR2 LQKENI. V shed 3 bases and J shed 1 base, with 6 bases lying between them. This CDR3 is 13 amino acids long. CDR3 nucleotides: TGTGCCAGCTCACCGGGCAGCCAAGAGACCCAGTACTTC. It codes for CASSPGSQETQYF.

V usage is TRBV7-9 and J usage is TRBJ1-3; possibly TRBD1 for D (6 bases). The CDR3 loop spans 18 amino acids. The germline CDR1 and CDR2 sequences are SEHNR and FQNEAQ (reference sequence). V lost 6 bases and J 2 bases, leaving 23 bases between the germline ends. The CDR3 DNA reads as TGTGCCAGCAGTCGAGGACAGAATTCCCTCCTGGCTGGAAACACCATATATTTT. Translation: CASSRGQNSLLAGNTIYF.

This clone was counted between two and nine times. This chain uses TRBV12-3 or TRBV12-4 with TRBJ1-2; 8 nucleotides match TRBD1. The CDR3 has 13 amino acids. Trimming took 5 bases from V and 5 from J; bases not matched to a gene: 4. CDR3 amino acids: CASSTTGGYGYTF. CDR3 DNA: TGTGCCAGCAGTACTACAGGGGGATATGGCTACACCTTC.

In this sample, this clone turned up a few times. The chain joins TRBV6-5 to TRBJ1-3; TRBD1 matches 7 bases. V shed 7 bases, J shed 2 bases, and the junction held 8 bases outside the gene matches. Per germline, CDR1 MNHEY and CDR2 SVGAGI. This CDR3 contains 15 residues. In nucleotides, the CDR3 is TGTGCCAGCACTTTACAGGGGTTACCTGGAAACACCATATATTTT. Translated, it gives CASTLQGLPGNTIYF.